This paragraph covers one T cell receptor (beta chain) sequence. Its antigen is undetermined. Sequencing used immunoSEQ multiplex PCR; TCRdb keeps in-frame clones, though not all of them. The table has more than 110,000 clones, 80% to 90% seen once. These data belong to a study of cytomegalovirus exposure and HLA in healthy donors. Germline lookup yields CDR1 ENHRY and CDR2 SYGVKD. CDR3 size: 15 residues. Unmatched junction bases numbered 4, after V lost 6 bases and J lost 3 bases. Whole-study results and caveats: In vitro assays verified that a few CMV-associated chains recognized CMV antigens specifically.

The chain employs TRBV10-3 and TRBJ2-2, with 10 bases matching TRBD1. The sequenced sample was PBMCs. This clonotype was obtained from a woman aged 18-29 years in good health and CMV-seropositive. The CDR3 here is CAISDRGQYTGELFF. Here the CDR3 DNA reads TGTGCCATCAGCGACAGGGGGCAGTACACCGGGGAGCTGTTTTTT.